A single sample is the source of the 11 T cell receptor beta chains below, sequenced in a study of T cells in Graves' hyperthyroidism and ophthalmopathy. RNA transcripts yielded amplified TCR beta CDR3 regions. The primer set for the first-round RT-PCR of the TCR CDR3 was HTBI. TCRdb reprocessed the multiplex PCR reads with MiXCR, giving one entry per CDR3 protein. This sample carries more than 550,000 distinct CDR3 sequences, 45% of them seen once, and the ten largest clones take about 7.7%. Material for sequencing was peripheral blood or thyroid tissue (not recorded which). All receptors derive from an adult man with Graves' disease, either hyperthyroidism or ophthalmopathy (not recorded which).

The chain couples TRBV10-2 to TRBJ2-2; TRBD2 might be the D (6 bases). Germline V gene data show CDR1 as WSHSY and CDR2 as SAAADI. V was pared by 6 bases and J by 6 bases, with 11 bases between. The CDR3 extends over 13 amino acids. The CDR3 spells CASREGEAGELFF. In DNA, the CDR3 is TGCGCCAGCAGGGAAGGGGAGGCCGGGGAGCTGTTTTTT.

The genes are TRBV6-5 and TRBJ1-5, with D unclear. This CDR3 region has 15 residues. The ends were cut back, 5 bases at V and 7 bases at J, with 18 bases in the middle. The germline CDR1 and CDR2 sequences are MNHEY and SVGAGI. CDR3 sequence reads: CASSLGPDKAQPQHF. CDR3 sequence (DNA): TGTGCCAGCAGTCTCGGGCCCGACAAAGCACAGCCCCAGCATTTT.

This chain links TRBV10-3 with TRBJ2-7, with 9 bases lining up with TRBD1. V lost 5 bases to trimming and J lost 5 bases; unmatched junction nucleotides: 7. Per the germline V gene, CDR1 is ENHRY and CDR2 is SYGVKD. The CDR3 is made up of 14 amino acids. CDR3 DNA: TGTGCCATCAGTTACGACAGGGGGTACGACGAGCAGTACTTC. Protein: CAISYDRGYDEQYF.

V usage is TRBV5-8 and J usage is TRBJ1-2, with D possibly matching TRBD1 (5 bases). Germline CDR1 reads SGHTS; CDR2 reads YDEGEE. The CDR3 is made up of 13 amino acids. V gave up 5 bases and J gave up 4 bases, with 12 bases separating them. CDR3 nucleotides: TGTGCCAGCAGACTAGCGGGGCCCTATGGCTACACCTTC. Translation gives CASRLAGPYGYTF.

This clonotype was picked up many times. V and J are TRBV25-1 and TRBJ2-5; 13 bases map to TRBD2. The CDR3 consists of 16 residues. V lost 5 bases and J lost 0; bases outside the gene matches: 3. In germline, CDR1 is MGHDK, CDR2 SYGVNS. CDR3 DNA sequence: TGTGCCAGCAGTCGGGGACTAGCGGGAAACCAAGAGACCCAGTACTTC. It is translated as CASSRGLAGNQETQYF. Looking up the rest from reference TRBV25-1 and TRBJ2-5 gives the full variable domain: EADIYQTPRYLVIGTGKKITLECSQTMGHDKMYWYQQDPGMELHLIHYSYGVNSTEKGDLSSESTVSRIRTEHFPLTLESARPSHTSQYLCASSRGLAGNQETQYFGPGTRLLVL.

This clonotype has a count of ten or more. The chain couples TRBV7-2 to TRBJ1-5, with D perhaps matching TRBD1 (6 bases). This CDR3 comprises 16 residues. Trimming took off 1 base at V and 5 bases at J, with 15 bases between the two ends. Germline V lookup: CDR1 SGHTA, CDR2 FQGNSA. The CDR3 region is CASSLVGQMGDQPQHF. The CDR3 DNA reads TGTGCCAGCAGCTTAGTTGGACAGATGGGGGATCAGCCCCAGCATTTT.

In this sample, this clonotype turned up a few times. The rearrangement links TRBV24-1 to TRBJ1-4, with D perhaps matching TRBD1 (6 bases). CDR1 and CDR2 from the germline V gene are KGHDR and SFDVKD. V was shortened by 3 bases and J by 8 bases, with 18 bases between the two germline ends. There are 16 residues in the CDR3. The CDR3 loop reads CATSDGDPGAGEKLFF. The CDR3 DNA sequence: TGTGCCACCAGTGATGGAGATCCGGGGGCGGGCGAAAAACTGTTTTTT.

This clonotype was seen at least ten times. The chain combines TRBV7-9 with TRBJ1-5; the D gene is possibly TRBD1 (5 bases). CDR1 is SEHNR, CDR2 FQNEAQ, per germline (reference sequence). Trimming took off 1 base at V and 3 bases at J, with 7 bases between the two ends. The CDR3 is 14 amino acids. CDR3 sequence (DNA): TGTGCCAGCAGCTTAGGCGGGACCAATCAGCCCCAGCATTTT. Translation gives CASSLGGTNQPQHF.

This chain links TRBV29-1 with TRBJ2-5; D is perhaps TRBD1 (6 bases). V was trimmed by 6 bases and J by 4 bases, leaving 18 bases between them. CDR1 SQVTM and CDR2 ANQGSEA come from the germline V gene. This CDR3 region has 14 residues. The CDR3 reads CSVDDTGMRETQYF. Written as DNA, the CDR3 is TGCAGCGTGGACGATACAGGGATGCGAGAGACCCAGTACTTC.

CDR3 nucleotides: TGTGCCAGCAGGTCCGGGACAGGGGCCGACGAGCAGTACTTC. Its translation is CASRSGTGADEQYF. The rearrangement links TRBV25-1 to TRBJ2-7, with 10 positions matching TRBD1. This CDR3 comprises 14 residues. The V and J ends lost 6 bases and 5 bases, in that order; junction bases with no gene match: 7. Germline assignment: CDR1 MGHDK and CDR2 SYGVNS.

This clonotype appeared a few times. The genes are TRBV9 and TRBJ1-5, with TRBD1 as a possible D gene (6 bases). Germline lookup yields CDR1 SGDLS and CDR2 YYNGEE. Trimming cost V 8 bases and J 2 bases, with 23 bases left between them. This CDR3 is 17 amino acids long. The CDR3: CASSMAQGLGGNQPQHF. CDR3 coding DNA: TGTGCCAGTAGTATGGCGCAGGGGTTGGGGGGCAATCAGCCCCAGCATTTT.